The subject of this entry is one T cell receptor beta chain. Its antigen remains unidentified. This sample was included in a study of T-cell reconstitution after alpha-beta-depleted transplantation in children. Study-level points and caveats: By about two months after transplant, alpha-beta T cells reportedly arose from several hundred graft clones that had expanded. T cells produced anew were the main source of T-cell counts and diversity one year after transplant. High day-60 TCRbeta diversity in some patients came from surviving recipient T cells and thymic progenitors.

Per germline, CDR1 SGHVS and CDR2 FNYEAQ. The V end was cut by 1 base, the J end by 7 bases, with 14 bases between. The CDR3 consists of 15 residues. Unique molecular identifiers were incorporated when the TCRbeta library was constructed. TCRdb analysed the PCR reads with MiXCR anew, one entry per CDR3 protein. The sample lists 610,000 or so distinct CDR3 sequences, 25% to 30% occurring once. The specimen was PBMCs, collected before TCRalphabeta/CD19-depleted stem cell transplant. The genes are TRBV7-6 and TRBJ2-1; either TRBD1 or TRBD2 may fit D (5 bases each). The sequence derives from a boy younger than two with Wiskott-Aldrich syndrome, due to receive a stem cell transplant. CDR3 bases: TGTGCCAGCAGCTTAGGCGTGGGACCAACAAATGAGCAGTTCTTC. It translates to CASSLGVGPTNEQFF.